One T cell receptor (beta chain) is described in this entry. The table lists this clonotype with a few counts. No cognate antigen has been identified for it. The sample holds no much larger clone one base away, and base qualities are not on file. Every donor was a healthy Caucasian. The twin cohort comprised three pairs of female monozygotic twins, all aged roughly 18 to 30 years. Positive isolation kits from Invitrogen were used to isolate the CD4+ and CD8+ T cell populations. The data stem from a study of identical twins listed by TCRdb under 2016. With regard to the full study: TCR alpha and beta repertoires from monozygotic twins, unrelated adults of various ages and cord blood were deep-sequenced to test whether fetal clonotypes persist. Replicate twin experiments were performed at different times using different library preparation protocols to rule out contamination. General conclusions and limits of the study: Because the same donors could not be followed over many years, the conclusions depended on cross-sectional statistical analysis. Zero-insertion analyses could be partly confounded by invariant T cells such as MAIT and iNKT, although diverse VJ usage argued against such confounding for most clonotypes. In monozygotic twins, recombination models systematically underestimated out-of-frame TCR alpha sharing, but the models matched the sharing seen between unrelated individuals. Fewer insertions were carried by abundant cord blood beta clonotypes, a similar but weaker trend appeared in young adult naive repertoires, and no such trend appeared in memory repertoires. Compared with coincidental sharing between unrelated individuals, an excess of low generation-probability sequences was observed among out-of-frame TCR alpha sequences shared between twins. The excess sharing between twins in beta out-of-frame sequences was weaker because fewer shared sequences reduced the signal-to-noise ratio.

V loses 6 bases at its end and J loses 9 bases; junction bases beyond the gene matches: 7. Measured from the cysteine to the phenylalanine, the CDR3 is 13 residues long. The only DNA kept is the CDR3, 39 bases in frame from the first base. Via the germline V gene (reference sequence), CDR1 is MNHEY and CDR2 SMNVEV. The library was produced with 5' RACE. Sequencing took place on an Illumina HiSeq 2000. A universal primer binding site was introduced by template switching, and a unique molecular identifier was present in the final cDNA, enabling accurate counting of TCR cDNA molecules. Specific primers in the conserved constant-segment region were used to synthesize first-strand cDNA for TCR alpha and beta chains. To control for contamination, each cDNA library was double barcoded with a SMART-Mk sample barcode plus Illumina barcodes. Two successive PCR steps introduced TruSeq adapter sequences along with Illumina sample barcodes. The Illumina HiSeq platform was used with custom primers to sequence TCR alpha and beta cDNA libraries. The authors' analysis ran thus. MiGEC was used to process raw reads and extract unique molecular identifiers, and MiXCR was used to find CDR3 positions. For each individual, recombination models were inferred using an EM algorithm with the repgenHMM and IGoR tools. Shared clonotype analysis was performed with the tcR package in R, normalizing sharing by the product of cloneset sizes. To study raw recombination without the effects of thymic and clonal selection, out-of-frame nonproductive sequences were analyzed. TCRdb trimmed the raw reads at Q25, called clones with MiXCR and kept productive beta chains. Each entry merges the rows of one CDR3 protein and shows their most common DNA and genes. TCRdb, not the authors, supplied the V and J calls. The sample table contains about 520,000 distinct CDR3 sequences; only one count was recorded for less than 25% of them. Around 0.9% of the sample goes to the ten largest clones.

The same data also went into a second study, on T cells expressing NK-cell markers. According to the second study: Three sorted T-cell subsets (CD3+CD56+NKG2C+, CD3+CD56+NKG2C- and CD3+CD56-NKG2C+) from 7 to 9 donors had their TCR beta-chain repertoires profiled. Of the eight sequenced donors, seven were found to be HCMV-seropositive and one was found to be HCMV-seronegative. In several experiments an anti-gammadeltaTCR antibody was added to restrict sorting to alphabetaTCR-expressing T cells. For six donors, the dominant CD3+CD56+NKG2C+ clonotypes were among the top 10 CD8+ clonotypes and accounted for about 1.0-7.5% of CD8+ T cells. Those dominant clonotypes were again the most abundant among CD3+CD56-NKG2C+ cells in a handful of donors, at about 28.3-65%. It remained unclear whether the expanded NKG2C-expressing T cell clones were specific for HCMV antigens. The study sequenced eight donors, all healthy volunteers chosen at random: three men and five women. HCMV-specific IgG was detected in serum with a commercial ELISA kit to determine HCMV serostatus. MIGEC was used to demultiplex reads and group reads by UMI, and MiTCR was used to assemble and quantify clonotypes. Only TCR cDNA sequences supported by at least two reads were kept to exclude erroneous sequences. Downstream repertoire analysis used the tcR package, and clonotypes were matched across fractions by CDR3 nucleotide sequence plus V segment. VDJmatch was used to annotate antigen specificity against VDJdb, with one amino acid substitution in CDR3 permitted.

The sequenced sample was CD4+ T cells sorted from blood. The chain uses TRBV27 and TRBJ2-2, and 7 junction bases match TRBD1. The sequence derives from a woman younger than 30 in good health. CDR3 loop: CASRTGSTRELFF. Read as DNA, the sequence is TGTGCCAGCAGGACAGGGTCCACAAGGGAGCTGTTTTTT.